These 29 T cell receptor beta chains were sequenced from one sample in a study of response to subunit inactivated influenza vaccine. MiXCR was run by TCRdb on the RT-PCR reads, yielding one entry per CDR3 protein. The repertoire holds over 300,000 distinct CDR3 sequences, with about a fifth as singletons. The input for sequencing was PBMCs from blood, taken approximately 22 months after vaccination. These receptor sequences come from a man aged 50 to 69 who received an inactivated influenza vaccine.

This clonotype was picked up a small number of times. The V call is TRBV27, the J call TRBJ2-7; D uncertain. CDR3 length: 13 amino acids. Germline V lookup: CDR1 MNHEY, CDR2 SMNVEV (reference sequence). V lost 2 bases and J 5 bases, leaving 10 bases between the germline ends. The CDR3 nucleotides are TGTGCCAGCAGTTTAAGACACGGAGACGAGCAGTACTTC. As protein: CASSLRHGDEQYF.

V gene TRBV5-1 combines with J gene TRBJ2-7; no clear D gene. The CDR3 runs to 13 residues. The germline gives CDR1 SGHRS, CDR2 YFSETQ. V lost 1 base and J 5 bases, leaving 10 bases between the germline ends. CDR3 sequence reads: CASSLIATNEQYF. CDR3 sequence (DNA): TGCGCCAGCAGCTTGATCGCGACGAACGAGCAGTACTTC.

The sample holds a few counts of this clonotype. In nucleotides, the CDR3 is TGTGCCAGCAGCTTGGGTGGGGACCTCCACTTT. Translated: CASSLGGDLHF. V gene TRBV5-6 combines with J gene TRBJ1-6; no clear D gene. This CDR3 is 11 amino acids long. Trimming stripped 0 bases from V and 15 bases from J, with 7 bases between. The germline V gene has CDR1 SGHDT and CDR2 YYEEEE.

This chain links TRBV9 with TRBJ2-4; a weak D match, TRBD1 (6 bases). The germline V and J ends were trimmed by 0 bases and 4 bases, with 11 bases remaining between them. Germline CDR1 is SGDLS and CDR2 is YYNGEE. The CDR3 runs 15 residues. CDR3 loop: CASSVGGTRKNIQYF. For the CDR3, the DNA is TGTGCCAGCAGCGTAGGAGGGACAAGGAAAAACATTCAGTACTTC.

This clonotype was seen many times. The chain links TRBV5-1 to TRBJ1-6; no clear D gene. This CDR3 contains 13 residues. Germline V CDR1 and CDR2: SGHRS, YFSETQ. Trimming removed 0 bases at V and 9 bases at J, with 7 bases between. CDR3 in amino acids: CASSLEGRSPLHF. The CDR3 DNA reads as TGCGCCAGCAGCTTGGAGGGCCGTTCACCCCTCCACTTT.

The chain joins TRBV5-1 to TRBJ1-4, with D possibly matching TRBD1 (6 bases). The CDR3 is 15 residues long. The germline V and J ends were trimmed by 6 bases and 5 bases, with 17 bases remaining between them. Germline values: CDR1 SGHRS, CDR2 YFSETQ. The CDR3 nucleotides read TGCGCCAGCACCCTCGGGGGCGACAGAAATGAAAAACTGTTTTTT. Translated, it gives CASTLGGDRNEKLFF.

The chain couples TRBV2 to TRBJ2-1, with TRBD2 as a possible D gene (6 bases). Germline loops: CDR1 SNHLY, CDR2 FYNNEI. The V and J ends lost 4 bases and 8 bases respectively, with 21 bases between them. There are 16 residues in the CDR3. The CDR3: CASSATRTSRGHEQFF. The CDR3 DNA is TGTGCCAGCAGTGCGACTAGGACCTCCAGAGGGCATGAGCAGTTCTTC. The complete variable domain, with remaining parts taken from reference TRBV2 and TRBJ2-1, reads EPEVTQTPSHQVTQMGQEVILRCVPISNHLYFYWYRQILGQKVEFLVSFYNNEISEKSEIFDDQFSVERPDGSNFTLKIRSTKLEDSAMYFCASSATRTSRGHEQFFGPGTRLTVL.

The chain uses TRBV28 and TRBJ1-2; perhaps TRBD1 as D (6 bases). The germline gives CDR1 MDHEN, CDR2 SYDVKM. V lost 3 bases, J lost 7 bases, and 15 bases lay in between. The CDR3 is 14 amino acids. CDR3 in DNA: TGTGCCAGCAGTTTTGTTTACAGGGATTCTGGCTACACCTTC. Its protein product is CASSFVYRDSGYTF.

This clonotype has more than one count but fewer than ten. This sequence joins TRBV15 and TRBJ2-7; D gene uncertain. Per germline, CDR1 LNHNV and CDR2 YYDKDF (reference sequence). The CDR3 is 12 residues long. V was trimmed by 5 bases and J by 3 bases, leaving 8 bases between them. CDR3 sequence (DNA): TGTGCCACCAGCGAGAGGTACTACGAGCAGTACTTC. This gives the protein CATSERYYEQYF.

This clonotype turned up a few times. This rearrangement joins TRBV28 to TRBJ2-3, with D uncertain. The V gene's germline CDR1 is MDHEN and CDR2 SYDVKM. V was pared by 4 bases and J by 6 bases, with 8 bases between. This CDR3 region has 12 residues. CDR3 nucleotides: TGTGCCAGCAGTTCGACCCTCGATACGCAGTATTTT. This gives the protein CASSSTLDTQYF.

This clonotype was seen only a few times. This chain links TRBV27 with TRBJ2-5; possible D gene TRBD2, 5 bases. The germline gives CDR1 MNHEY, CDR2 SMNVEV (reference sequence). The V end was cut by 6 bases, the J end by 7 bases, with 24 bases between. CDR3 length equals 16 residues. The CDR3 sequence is CASRTNSDLHWGTQYF. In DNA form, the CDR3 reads TGTGCCAGCAGGACTAATTCGGACCTTCATTGGGGGACCCAGTACTTC.

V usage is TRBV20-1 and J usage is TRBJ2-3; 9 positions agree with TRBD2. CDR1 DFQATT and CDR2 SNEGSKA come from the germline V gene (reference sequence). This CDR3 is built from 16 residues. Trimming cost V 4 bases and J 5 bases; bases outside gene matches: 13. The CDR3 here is CSANDGGRAQKDTQYF. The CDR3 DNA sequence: TGCAGTGCTAATGACGGCGGGAGGGCCCAGAAAGATACGCAGTATTTT.

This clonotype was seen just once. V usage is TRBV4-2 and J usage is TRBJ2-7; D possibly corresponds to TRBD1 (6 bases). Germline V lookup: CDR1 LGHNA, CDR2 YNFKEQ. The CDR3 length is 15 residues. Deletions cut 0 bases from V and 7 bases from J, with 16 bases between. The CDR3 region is CASSQDQGRTGEQYF. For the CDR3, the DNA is TGTGCCAGCAGCCAAGACCAGGGGCGGACCGGAGAGCAGTACTTC.

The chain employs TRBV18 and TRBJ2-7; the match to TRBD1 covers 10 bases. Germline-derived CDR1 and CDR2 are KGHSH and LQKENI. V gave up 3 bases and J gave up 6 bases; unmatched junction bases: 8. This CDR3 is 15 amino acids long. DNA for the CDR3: TGTGCCAGCTCACCCCGAATGACAGGGGGCGTCGAGCAGTACTTC. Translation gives CASSPRMTGGVEQYF.

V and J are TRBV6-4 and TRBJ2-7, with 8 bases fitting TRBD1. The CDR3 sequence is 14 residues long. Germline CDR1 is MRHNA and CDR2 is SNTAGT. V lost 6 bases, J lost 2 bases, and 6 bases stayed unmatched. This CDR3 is CASRRQGPAYEQYF. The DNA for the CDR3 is TGTGCCAGCAGGAGACAGGGGCCAGCCTACGAGCAGTACTTC.

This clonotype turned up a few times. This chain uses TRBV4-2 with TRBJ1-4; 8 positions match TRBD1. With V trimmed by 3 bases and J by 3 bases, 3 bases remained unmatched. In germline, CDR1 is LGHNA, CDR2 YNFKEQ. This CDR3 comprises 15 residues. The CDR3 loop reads CASSQVQGANEKLFF. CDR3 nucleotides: TGTGCCAGCAGCCAGGTACAGGGGGCTAATGAAAAACTGTTTTTT.

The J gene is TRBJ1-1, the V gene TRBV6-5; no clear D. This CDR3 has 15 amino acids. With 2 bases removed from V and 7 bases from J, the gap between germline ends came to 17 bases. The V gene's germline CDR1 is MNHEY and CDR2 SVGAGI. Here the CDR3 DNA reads TGTGCCAGCAGTTACGGTTCAGGTTTAAGCGATGAAGCTTTCTTT. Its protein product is CASSYGSGLSDEAFF.

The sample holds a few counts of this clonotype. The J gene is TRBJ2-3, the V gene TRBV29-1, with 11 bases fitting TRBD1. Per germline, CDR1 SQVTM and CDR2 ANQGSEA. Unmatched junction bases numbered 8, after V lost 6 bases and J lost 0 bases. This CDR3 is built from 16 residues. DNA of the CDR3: TGCAGCGTGCCCGGGACAGGGGGTCCTAGCACAGATACGCAGTATTTT. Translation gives CSVPGTGGPSTDTQYF.

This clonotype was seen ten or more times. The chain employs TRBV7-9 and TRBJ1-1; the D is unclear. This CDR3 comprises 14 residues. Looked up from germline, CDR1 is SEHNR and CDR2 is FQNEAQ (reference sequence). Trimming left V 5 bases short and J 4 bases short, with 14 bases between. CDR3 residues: CASSPHARITEAFF. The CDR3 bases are TGTGCCAGCAGCCCCCATGCCCGGATCACTGAAGCTTTCTTT. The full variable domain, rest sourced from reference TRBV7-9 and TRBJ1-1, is DTGVSQNPRHKITKRGQNVTFRCDPISEHNRLYWYRQTLGQGPEFLTYFQNEAQLEKSRLLSDRFSAERPKGSFSTLEIQRTEQGDSAMYLCASSPHARITEAFFGQGTRLTVV.

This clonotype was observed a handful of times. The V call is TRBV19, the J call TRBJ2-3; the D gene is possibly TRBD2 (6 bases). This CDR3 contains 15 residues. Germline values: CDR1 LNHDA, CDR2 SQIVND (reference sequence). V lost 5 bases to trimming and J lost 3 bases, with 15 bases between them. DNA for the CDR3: TGTGCCAGTAGTCCGCCTGCGGGGTGGACAGATACGCAGTATTTT. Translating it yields CASSPPAGWTDTQYF.

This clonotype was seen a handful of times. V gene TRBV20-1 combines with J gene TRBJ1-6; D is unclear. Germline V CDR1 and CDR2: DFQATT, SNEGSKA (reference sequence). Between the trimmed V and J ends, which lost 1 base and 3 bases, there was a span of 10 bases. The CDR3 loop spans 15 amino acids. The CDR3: CSARAHSGYNSPLHF. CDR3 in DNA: TGCAGTGCTAGAGCCCACAGCGGCTATAATTCACCCCTCCACTTT.

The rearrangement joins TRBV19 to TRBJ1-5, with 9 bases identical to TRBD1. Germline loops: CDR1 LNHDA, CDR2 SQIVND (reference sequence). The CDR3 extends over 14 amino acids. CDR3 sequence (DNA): TGTGCAGCTAACAGGGGGCTTTGGAATCAGCCCCAGCATTTT. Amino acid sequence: CAANRGLWNQPQHF.

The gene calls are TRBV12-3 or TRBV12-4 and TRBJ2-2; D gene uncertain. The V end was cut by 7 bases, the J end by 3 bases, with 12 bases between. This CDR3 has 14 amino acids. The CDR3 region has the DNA TGTGCCAGCACTACACGAAAGTACACCGGGGAGCTGTTTTTT. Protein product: CASTTRKYTGELFF.

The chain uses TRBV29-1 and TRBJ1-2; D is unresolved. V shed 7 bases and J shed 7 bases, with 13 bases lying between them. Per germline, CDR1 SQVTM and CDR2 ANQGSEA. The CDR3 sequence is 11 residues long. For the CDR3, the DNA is TGCAGCGGACAAGGTGGCACTGGCTACACCTTC. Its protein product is CSGQGGTGYTF.

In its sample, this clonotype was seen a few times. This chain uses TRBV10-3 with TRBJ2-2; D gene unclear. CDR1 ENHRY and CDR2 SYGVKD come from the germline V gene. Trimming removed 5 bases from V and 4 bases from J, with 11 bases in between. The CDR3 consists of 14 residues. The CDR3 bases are TGTGCCATCAGTCGGACGGCTGCCACCGGGGAGCTGTTTTTT. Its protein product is CAISRTAATGELFF.

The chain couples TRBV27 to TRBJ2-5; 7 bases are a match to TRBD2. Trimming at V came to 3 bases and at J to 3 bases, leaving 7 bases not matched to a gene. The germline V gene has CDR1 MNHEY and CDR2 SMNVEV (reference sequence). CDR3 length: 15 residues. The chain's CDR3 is CASSFLGGGEETQYF. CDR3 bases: TGTGCCAGCAGTTTTCTCGGGGGAGGGGAAGAGACCCAGTACTTC.

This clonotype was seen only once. The CDR3 DNA reads as TGTGCCAGCAGTTACCCTCCCCTACTAGCGGGGGGGCCTAATGAGCAGTTCTTC. Protein product: CASSYPPLLAGGPNEQFF. This chain connects TRBV6-2 or TRBV6-3 to TRBJ2-1; 13 positions agree with TRBD2. The trim removed 2 bases at V and 7 bases at J, leaving 11 bases unmatched. Germline-derived CDR1 and CDR2 are MNHEY and SVGEGT. The CDR3 has 18 residues.

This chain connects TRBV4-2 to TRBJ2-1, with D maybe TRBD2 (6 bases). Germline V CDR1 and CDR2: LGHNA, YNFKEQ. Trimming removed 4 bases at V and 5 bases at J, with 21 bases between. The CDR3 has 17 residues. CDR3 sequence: CASSPLTGTDNNNEQFF. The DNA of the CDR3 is TGTGCCAGCAGCCCTTTGACCGGGACTGACAATAACAATGAGCAGTTCTTC.

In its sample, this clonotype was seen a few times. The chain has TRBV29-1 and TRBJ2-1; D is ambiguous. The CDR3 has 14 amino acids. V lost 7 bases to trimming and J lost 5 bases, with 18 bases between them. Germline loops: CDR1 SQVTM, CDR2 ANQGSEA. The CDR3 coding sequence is TGCAGCGGCTCCCCGGTGCATGGACACAATGAGCAGTTCTTC. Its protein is CSGSPVHGHNEQFF.